This T cell receptor beta chain emerged from a study of blood T cell repertoires in COVID-19. Whole-study context: Donors in the United States, Italy and Spain gave samples during acute or convalescent COVID-19.

Repertoires were generated with immunoSEQ multiplex PCR, while TCRdb's copy carries only in-frame clones and drops some. The sample shows over 250,000 clones, about 87% of them seen only once. The germline gives CDR1 LNHDA, CDR2 SQIVND (reference sequence). V dropped 3 bases and J dropped 4; count of bases not matched to a gene: 6. The CDR3 sequence is 15 residues long. This TCR derives from a man aged 60-69 years who had recovered from COVID-19. The V and J genes are TRBV19 and TRBJ1-2, with 9 positions matching TRBD1. Sequenced input: peripheral blood. The CDR3 nucleotides are TGTGCCAGTAGTATTTATGGGACAGGGCTCTATGGCTACACCTTC. Translation: CASSIYGTGLYGYTF.